Presented here are 2 T cell receptor beta chains from one specimen sequenced in a study of T-cell memory formation after mild COVID-19. TCRdb redid the calling of the 5' RACE reads with MiXCR, one entry per CDR3 protein. The table has about 200,000 distinct CDR3 sequences, around 20% seen once. Specimen: PBMCs or a T cell subset sorted from them (not recorded which). The receptors were sampled from an adult woman who had mild COVID-19 (a few samples of this study predate the infection). Cell type and time point are not known.

This clonotype was seen a handful of times. The rearrangement links TRBV5-1 to TRBJ1-1; D is uncertain. V shed 0 bases and J shed 5 bases, with 20 bases lying between them. This CDR3 is 17 amino acids long. Germline V gene sequence: CDR1 SGHRS, CDR2 YFSETQ. The CDR3 here is CASSLVRTGDGRTEAFF. The CDR3 DNA reads as TGCGCCAGCAGCTTGGTTAGGACGGGCGATGGGCGGACTGAAGCTTTCTTT.

This clonotype appeared a few times. CDR3 residues: CASSSTGGPTEAFF. CDR3 nucleotides: TGTGCCAGCAGCTCGACAGGGGGGCCCACTGAAGCTTTCTTT. The chain has TRBV11-3 and TRBJ1-1, with TRBD1 matching 9 bases. The trim removed 4 bases at V and 4 bases at J, leaving 4 bases unmatched. Germline V gene lookup returns CDR1 SGHNT and CDR2 YENEEA. There are 14 residues in the CDR3.